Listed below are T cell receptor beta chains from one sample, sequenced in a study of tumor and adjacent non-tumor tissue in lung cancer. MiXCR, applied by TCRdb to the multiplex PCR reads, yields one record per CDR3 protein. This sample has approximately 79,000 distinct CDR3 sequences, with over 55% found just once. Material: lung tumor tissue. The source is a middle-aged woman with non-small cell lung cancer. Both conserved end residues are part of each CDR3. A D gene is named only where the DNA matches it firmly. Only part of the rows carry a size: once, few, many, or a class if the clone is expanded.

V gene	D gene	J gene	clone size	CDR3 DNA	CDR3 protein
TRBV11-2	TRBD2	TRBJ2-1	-	TGTGCCAGCAGCTCGCGCATGGTAACCAGCGGGGAACTAAGGGAGCAGTTCTTC	CASSSRMVTSGELREQFF
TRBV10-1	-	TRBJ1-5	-	-	CASSPGQGLCQHF
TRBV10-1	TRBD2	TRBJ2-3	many	TGCGCCAGCAGTGAGGGACCGGGACTAGCGGGTAGCACAGATACGCAGTATTTT	CASSEGPGLAGSTDTQYF
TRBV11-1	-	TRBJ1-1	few	TGTACCAGCAGCTTTGGCGGGGGGAACACTGAAGCTTTCTTT	CTSSFGGGNTEAFF
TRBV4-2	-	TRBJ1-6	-	TGTGCCAGCAACCAAGACCGGGATAGCCATTCACCCCTCCACTTT	CASNQDRDSHSPLHF
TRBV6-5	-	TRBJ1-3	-	TGTGCCAGCAGTCGACGGAGACCATACTCTGGAAGCACCATATATTTT	CASSRRRPYSGSTIYF
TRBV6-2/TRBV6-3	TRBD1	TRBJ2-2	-	TGTGCCAGCAAACTCTTGGACAGGGACACCGGGGAGCTGTTTTTC	CASKLLDRDTGELFF
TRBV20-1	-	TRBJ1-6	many	TGCGCAAGGGGTTTAGAATATTCACCCCTCCACTTT	CARGLEYSPLHF
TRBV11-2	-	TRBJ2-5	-	TGTGCCGGCGGCTTACGCCTAAACCAAGAGACCCAGTACTTC	CAGGLRLNQETQYF
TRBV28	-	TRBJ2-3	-	TGTGCCAGCAATTCAGCCCCGGATACGCAGTATTTT	CASNSAPDTQYF
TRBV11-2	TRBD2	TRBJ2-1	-	TGTGCCAGTAGCTCGCACATCGTAATTAGCGGGGGACTAAGGGAGCAGTTCTTC	CASSSHIVISGGLREQFF
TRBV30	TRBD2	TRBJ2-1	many	TGTGCCTGGAGTGTACTAGCGAGACATGAGCAGTTCTTC	CAWSVLARHEQFF
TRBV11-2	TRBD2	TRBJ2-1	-	TGTGCCAGCAGTTCTGAGCTAGCGGGGGGCCCCGGGGCCAATGAGCAGTTCTTC	CASSSELAGGPGANEQFF
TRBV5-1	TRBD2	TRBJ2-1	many	TGCGCCAGCAGCTTGGAAGCGGGGGGCTCCTACAATGAGCAGTTCTTC	CASSLEAGGSYNEQFF
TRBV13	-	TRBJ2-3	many	TGTGCCAGCAGCACGAGGACAGCGAAGACATCAGATACGCAGTATTTT	CASSTRTAKTSDTQYF
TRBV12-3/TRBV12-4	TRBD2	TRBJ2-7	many	TGTGCCAGCAAACTGGGACTAGCCAACGGCGAGCAGTACTTC	CASKLGLANGEQYF
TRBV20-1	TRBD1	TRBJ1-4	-	TGCAATGCTAGACCCGACAGGGGAATGTTTTTT	CNARPDRGMFF
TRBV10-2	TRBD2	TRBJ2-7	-	TGCGCCAGCAGCCGACTAGCAGTAGCCCGGGCCTACGAGCAGTACTTC	CASSRLAVARAYEQYF
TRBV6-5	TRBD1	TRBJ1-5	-	TGTGCCAGCAGTTACCCGACAGGGAATGATCAGCTCCAGCATTTT	CASSYPTGNDQLQHF
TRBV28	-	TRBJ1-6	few	TGTGCCGGCAGTTTGCCGGGTATCTATAATTCACCCCTCCACTTT	CAGSLPGIYNSPLHF
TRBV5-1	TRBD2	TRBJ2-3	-	TGCGACAGCAGGAATCCATCGACTAGCGGGGGGACTAGCACAGATACGCAGTATTTT	CDSRNPSTSGGTSTDTQYF
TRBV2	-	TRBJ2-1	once	TGTGCCAGCGTACCACGCGACCACAATGAGCAGTTCTTC	CASVPRDHNEQFF
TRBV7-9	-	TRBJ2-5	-	TGTGCCAGCAGCCTGACAGGACGGGAACAAGAGACCCGGTACTTC	CASSLTGREQETRYF
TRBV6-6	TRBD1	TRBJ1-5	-	TGTGCCAGCAGTTTAACAGGGGTAGATCAGCCCCAGCACTTT	CASSLTGVDQPQHF
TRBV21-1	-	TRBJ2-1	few	TGTGCCAGCACCGGTGAGGGCGGGCGGGAGGAGCAGTTCTTC	CASTGEGGREEQFF